This passage covers 8 T cell receptor beta chains from one sample sequenced in a study of cytomegalovirus exposure and HLA in healthy donors. Use of 60 Vbeta and 13 Jbeta primers characterized the PCR. Generated by immunoSEQ multiplex PCR, the TCRdb table keeps only in-frame clones and is missing some. The sample records around 100,000 clones, roughly four fifths being singletons. Sequencing was performed on PBMCs. These receptors were obtained from a woman between 18 and 29 years old in good health and CMV-seronegative.

This clone was counted between two and nine times. The V and J genes are TRBV4-2 and TRBJ2-3, with TRBD2 matching 12 bases. Trimming at V came to 0 bases and at J to 7 bases, leaving 5 bases not matched to a gene. The CDR3 loop spans 16 amino acids. CDR1 and CDR2 (germline): LGHNA, YNFKEQ. The CDR3 DNA is TGTGCCAGCAGCCAAGAGCCTAGCGGGGGGGCAAATACGCAGTATTTT. Its protein product is CASSQEPSGGANTQYF.

The rearrangement links TRBV4-2 to TRBJ1-2, with a possible D match to TRBD1 (5 bases). This CDR3 has 16 amino acids. Trimming took 0 bases from V and 5 from J, leaving 16 bases between them. Germline V gives CDR1 LGHNA, CDR2 YNFKEQ. The CDR3 is CASSQEVGTLGYGYTF. The CDR3, as DNA: TGTGCCAGCAGCCAAGAAGTAGGGACTCTCGGTTATGGCTACACCTTC.

This rearrangement joins TRBV15 to TRBJ2-7; D might be TRBD1 (6 bases). This CDR3 has 15 amino acids. Germline assignment: CDR1 LNHNV and CDR2 YYDKDF (reference sequence). V was pared by 5 bases and J by 0 bases, with 14 bases between. Here the CDR3 reads CATSEQGSYSYEQYF. The CDR3 nucleotides read TGTGCCACCAGCGAACAGGGATCTTACTCCTACGAGCAGTACTTC.

Only one count was recorded for this clone. The chain carries TRBV18 and TRBJ1-4; a weak D match, TRBD1 (6 bases). Trimming shortened V by 8 bases and J by 3 bases, and 10 bases separated the two germline ends. The CDR3 consists of 13 residues. CDR1 is KGHSH, CDR2 LQKENI, per germline. As DNA, the CDR3 is TGTGCCAGCGCAGGACAGTCTAATGAAAAACTGTTTTTT. It is translated as CASAGQSNEKLFF.

In DNA form, the CDR3 reads TGCGCCAGCAGCTACCGGGACAGCTCCTACAATGAGCAGTTCTTC. Its translation is CASSYRDSSYNEQFF. V and J are TRBV4-1 and TRBJ2-1; 7 nucleotides line up with TRBD1. The germline V gene encodes CDR1 MGHRA and CDR2 YSYEKL. V lost 5 bases and J lost 0; bases outside the gene matches: 4. The CDR3 has 15 residues.

V and J are TRBV27 and TRBJ2-7; D uncertain. CDR3 length equals 13 residues. Germline V lookup: CDR1 MNHEY, CDR2 SMNVEV (reference sequence). V was cut by 2 bases and J by 6 bases, with 11 bases left in between. Written as DNA, the CDR3 is TGTGCCAGCAGTTTACGAAACGGTTTCGAGCAGTACTTC. Encoded protein: CASSLRNGFEQYF.

Regarding this clone: Germline is not matched at one junction end, which may reflect a read error. The sample has other DNA sequences that encode this CDR3 too. This chain's CDR3 is CLGQGAAEAFF. In DNA form, the CDR3 reads TGCCTCGGACAGGGGGCGGCTGAAGCTTTCTTC. The chain is built from TRBV20-1 and TRBJ1-1, with 11 nucleotides matching TRBD1. Germline values: CDR1 DFQATT, CDR2 SNEGSKA (reference sequence). The CDR3 sequence is 11 residues long.

V gene TRBV7-9 combines with J gene TRBJ1-1, with D tentatively TRBD1 (5 bases). The CDR3 sequence is 17 residues long. CDR1 is SEHNR, CDR2 FQNEAQ, per germline (reference sequence). V lost 5 bases and J lost 1, with 20 bases in between. CDR3 nucleotides: TGTGCCAGCAGCCTACTTGCGGGGGTCGGCGGGAACACTGAAGCTTTCTTT. This sequence encodes CASSLLAGVGGNTEAFF.